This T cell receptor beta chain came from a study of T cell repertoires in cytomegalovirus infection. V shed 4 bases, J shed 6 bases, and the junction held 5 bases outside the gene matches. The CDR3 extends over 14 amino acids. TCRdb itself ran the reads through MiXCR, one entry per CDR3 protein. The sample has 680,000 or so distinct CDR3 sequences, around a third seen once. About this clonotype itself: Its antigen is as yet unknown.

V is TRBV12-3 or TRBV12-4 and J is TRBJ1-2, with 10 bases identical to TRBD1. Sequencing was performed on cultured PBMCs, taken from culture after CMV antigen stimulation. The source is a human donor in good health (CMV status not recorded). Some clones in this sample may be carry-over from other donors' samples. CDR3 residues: CASSSGQGRDGYTF. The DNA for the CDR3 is TGTGCCAGCAGTTCGGGACAGGGGAGGGATGGCTACACCTTC.